This TCR beta chain was retrieved from a study of blood T cell repertoires in COVID-19. Study-level background: Sample material is recorded as cDNA or gDNA derived from T cells, B-cell-depleted T cells, or PBMCs.

Profiling relied on immunoSEQ multiplex PCR, and the TCRdb table lists in-frame clones only, not all of them. The top ten hold 2.1% of the sample, which has 270,000 or so clones, almost 90% seen once. The Seattle site enrolled patients during active infection and followed them longitudinally. V gave up 2 bases and J gave up 2 bases; unmatched junction bases: 10. The length of the CDR3 is 17 residues. CDR1 GTSNPN and CDR2 SVGIG come from the germline V gene (reference sequence). J is TRBJ1-3 and V is TRBV30, with 9 bases that match TRBD1. Sequencing used peripheral blood. This TCR derives from a woman aged 55-70 years with COVID-19, enrolled during active disease. The chain's CDR3 is CAWSPIGQGSTGNTIYF. The CDR3 DNA sequence: TGTGCCTGGAGTCCAATCGGACAGGGGTCTACTGGAAACACCATATATTTT.